This T cell receptor (beta chain) originates from a study of T cell responses to AZD1222 COVID-19 vaccine. Overall study: Investigators merged groups given second doses at roughly 4 or roughly 12 weeks.

This table comes from immunoSEQ multiplex PCR, and its TCRdb copy is limited to in-frame clones, with some not included. The repertoire holds roughly 140,000 clones, with 90% as singletons. The study's findings and limits: Spike-specific TCR breadth and depth were elevated following two AZD1222 doses. The sample set comprised mostly white British donors with more females, and clonal diversity was possibly underestimated. Regions 160-218 and 743-854 held dominance among vaccine-associated CD4 TCRs, which spanned spike.

This clone was counted once. What it recognizes is unknown. The CDR3 is 19 amino acids. This TCR was sampled from an adult in good health. The sample in question was peripheral blood, obtained on day 0 of AZD1222 vaccination. V usage is TRBV21-1 and J usage is TRBJ1-3. TRBV21-1 is shown as a pseudogene. The CDR3 protein is CASSKSAHLGGNSGNTIYF. CDR3 sequence (DNA): TGTGCCAGCAGCAAATCGGCCCACCTAGGGGGGAACTCTGGAAACACCATATATTTT.